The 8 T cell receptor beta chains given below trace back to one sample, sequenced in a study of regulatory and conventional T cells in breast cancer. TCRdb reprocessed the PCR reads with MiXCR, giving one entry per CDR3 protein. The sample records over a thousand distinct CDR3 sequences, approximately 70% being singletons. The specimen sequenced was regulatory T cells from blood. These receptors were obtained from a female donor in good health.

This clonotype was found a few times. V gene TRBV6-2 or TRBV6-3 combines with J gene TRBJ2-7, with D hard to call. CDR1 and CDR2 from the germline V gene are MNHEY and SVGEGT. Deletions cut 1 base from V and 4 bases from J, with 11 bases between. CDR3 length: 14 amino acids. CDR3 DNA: TGTGCCAGCAGTTACTTCCCGACCAGGTACGAGCAGTACTTC. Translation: CASSYFPTRYEQYF.

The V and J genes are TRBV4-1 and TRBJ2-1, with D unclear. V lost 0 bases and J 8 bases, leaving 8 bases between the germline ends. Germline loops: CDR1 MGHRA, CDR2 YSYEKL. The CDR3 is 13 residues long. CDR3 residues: CASSQDRVDEQFF. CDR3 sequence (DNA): TGCGCCAGCAGCCAAGATCGGGTAGATGAGCAGTTCTTC.

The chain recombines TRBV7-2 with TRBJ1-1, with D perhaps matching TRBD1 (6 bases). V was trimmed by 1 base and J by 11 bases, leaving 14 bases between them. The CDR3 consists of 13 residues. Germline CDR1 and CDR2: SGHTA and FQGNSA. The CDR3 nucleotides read TGTGCCAGCAGCTTAGGGGGGCGGGGTGCGGCTTTCTTT. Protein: CASSLGGRGAAFF.

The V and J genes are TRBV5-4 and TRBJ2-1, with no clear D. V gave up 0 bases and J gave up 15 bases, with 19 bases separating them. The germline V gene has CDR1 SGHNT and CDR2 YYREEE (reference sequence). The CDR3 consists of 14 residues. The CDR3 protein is CASSLDQYNDRLFF. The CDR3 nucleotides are TGTGCCAGCAGCTTGGACCAATACAATGATCGGTTGTTCTTC.

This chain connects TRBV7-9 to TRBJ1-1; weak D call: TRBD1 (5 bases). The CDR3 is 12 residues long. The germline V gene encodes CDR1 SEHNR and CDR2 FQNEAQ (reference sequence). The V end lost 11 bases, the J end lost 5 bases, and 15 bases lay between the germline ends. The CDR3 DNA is TGTGCCGTAGCTGATTGGGGGACTGAAGCTTTCTTT. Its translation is CAVADWGTEAFF.

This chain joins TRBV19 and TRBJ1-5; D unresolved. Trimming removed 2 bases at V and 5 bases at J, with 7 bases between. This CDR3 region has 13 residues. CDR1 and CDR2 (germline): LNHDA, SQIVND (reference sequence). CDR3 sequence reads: CASSIRQHQPQHF. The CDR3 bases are TGTGCCAGTAGTATAAGGCAGCATCAGCCCCAGCATTTT.

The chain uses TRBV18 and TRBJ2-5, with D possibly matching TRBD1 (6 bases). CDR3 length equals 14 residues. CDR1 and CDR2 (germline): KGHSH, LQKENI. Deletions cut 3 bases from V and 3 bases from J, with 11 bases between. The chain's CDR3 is CASSPGTQEETQYF. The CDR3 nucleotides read TGTGCCAGCTCACCCGGGACACAGGAAGAGACCCAGTACTTC.

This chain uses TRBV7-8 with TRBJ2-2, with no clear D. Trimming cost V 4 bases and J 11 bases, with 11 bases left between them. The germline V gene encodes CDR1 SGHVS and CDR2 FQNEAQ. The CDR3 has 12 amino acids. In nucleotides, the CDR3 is TGTGCCAGCAGCTCTTTGCCGGATGAGCTGTTTTTT. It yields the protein CASSSLPDELFF.